This T cell receptor (beta chain) was profiled in a study of response to subunit inactivated influenza vaccine (dated by TCRdb to the late 2010s). In the study overall: Deep quantitative profiling of the T cell receptor repertoire was used in the study to follow responses to a trivalent subunit inactivated influenza vaccine.

Study-level results and caveats: It was suggested by the authors that each seasonal influenza vaccination may recruit only a limited number of new T cells.

V is shortened by 5 bases, J by 3 bases, and the region joining them spans 11 bases. The CDR3 has 13 amino acids, counting the end cysteine and phenylalanine. Solely the CDR3 DNA is kept, with 39 bases framed from the first base. Receptors were amplified or captured by RT-PCR. The sequencer was an Illumina HiSeq 2500. TCRdb trimmed public reads at Q25 via fastp, called clones via MiXCR and kept in-frame beta chains. Rows with one shared CDR3 protein collapse into an entry with the most common genes and DNA. For this sample the table gives 550,000 to 650,000 distinct CDR3 sequences, of which approximately 10% were detected only once. About 9.4% of the sample rests with the top ten. About this clonotype itself: Its antigen is unknown. Base quality data are lacking; no much larger clone is found one base away.

The input for sequencing was PBMCs from blood, taken on the day of vaccination. The rearranged segments are TRBV12-3 or TRBV12-4 and TRBJ2-7, and perhaps TRBD1 as D gene, on 6 matching bases. The TCR comes from a man aged 45-60 years who received an inactivated influenza vaccine. Donor details come from another sample of the same person, matched by shared clones. The base sequence is TGTGCCAGCAGTAAACAGGGTTTCTACGAGCAGTACTTC. Protein translation: CASSKQGFYEQYF.